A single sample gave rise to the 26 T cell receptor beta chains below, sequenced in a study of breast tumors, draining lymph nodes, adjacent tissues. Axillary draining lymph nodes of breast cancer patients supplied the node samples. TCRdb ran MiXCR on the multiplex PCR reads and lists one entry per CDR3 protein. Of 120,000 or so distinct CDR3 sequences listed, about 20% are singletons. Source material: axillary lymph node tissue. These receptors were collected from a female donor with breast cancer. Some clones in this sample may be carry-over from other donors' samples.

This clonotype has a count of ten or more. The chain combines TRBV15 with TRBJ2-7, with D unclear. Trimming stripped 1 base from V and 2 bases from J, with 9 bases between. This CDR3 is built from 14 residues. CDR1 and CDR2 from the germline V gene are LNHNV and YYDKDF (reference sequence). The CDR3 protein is CATSRGSTPYEQYF. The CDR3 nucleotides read TGTGCCACCAGCAGAGGGTCTACCCCCTACGAGCAGTACTTC.

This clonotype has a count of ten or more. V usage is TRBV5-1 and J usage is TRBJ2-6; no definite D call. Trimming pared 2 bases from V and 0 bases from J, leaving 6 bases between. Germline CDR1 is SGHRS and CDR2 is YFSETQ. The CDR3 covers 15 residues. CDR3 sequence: CASSFTFSGANVLTF. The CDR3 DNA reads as TGCGCCAGCAGCTTTACCTTCTCTGGGGCCAACGTCCTGACTTTC.

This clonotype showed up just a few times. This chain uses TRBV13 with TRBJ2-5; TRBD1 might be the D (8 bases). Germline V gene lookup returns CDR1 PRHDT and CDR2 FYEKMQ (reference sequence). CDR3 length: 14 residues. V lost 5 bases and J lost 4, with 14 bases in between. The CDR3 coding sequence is TGTGCCAGCAGCACAACAGGGGGGGGAGAGACCCAGTACTTC. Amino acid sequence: CASSTTGGGETQYF.

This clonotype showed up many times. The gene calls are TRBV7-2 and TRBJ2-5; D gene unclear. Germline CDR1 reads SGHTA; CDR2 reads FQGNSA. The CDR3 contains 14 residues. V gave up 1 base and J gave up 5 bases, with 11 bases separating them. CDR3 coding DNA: TGTGCCAGCAGCTTAGTTATGACGACGGAGACCCAGTACTTC. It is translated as CASSLVMTTETQYF.

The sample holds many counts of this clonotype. CDR3 amino acids: CASSQVMGQGNSPLHF. As DNA, the CDR3 is TGCGCCAGCAGCCAAGTTATGGGACAGGGGAATTCACCCCTCCACTTT. The V call is TRBV4-1, the J call TRBJ1-6; 10 bases line up with TRBD1. The CDR3 spans 16 residues. The V segment lost 1 base and the J segment 7 bases; nucleotides outside the gene matches: 4. Germline V gene lookup returns CDR1 MGHRA and CDR2 YSYEKL.

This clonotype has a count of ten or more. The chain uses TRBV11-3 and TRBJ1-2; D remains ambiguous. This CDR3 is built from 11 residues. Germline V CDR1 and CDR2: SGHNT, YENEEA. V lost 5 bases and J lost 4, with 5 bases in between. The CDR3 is CASSPPYGYTF. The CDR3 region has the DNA TGTGCCAGCAGCCCCCCCTATGGCTACACCTTC.

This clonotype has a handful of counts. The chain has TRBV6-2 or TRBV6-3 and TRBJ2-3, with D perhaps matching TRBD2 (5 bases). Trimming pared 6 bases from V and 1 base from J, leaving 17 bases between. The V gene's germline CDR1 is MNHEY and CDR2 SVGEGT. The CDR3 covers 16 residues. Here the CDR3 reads CASRIPEAKGTDTQYF. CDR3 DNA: TGTGCCAGCAGAATCCCGGAGGCTAAAGGCACAGATACGCAGTATTTT.

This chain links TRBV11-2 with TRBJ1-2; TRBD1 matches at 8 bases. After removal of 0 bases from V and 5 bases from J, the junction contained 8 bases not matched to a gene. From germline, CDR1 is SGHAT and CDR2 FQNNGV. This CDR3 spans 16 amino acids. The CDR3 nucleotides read TGTGCCAGCAGCTTAGATGCGGGACAGGCCTCATATGGCTACACCTTC. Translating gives CASSLDAGQASYGYTF.

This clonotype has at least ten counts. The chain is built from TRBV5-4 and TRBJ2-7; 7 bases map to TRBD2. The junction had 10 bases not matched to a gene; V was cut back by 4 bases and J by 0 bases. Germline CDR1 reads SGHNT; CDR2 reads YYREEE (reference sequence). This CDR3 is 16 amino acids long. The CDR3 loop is CASSPDGGFSSYEQYF. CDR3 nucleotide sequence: TGTGCCAGCAGCCCGGACGGGGGGTTCAGCTCCTACGAGCAGTACTTC. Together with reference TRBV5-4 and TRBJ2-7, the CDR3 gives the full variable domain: ETGVTQSPTHLIKTRGQQVTLRCSSQSGHNTVSWYQQALGQGPQFIFQYYREEENGRGNFPPRFSGLQFPNYSSELNVNALELDDSALYLCASSPDGGFSSYEQYFGPGTRLTVT.

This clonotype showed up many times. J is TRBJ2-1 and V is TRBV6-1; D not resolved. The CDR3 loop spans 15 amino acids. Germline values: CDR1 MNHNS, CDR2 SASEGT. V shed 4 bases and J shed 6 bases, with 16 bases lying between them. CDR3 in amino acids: CASSVRKGLVNEQFF. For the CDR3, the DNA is TGTGCCAGCAGTGTAAGGAAGGGTCTAGTCAATGAGCAGTTCTTC.

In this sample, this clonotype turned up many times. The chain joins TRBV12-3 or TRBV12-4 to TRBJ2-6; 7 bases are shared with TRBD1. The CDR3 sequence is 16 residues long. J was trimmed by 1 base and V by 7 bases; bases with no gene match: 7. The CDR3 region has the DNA TGTGCCAGCACCTTAAAACAGGGGTCTGGGGCCAACGTCCTGACTTTC. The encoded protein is CASTLKQGSGANVLTF.

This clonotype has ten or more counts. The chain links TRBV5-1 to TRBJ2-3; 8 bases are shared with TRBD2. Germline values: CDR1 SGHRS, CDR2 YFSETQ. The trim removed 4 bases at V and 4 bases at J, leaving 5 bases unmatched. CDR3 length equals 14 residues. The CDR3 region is CASSRGGQADTQYF. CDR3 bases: TGCGCCAGCAGCCGGGGGGGCCAGGCAGATACGCAGTATTTT.

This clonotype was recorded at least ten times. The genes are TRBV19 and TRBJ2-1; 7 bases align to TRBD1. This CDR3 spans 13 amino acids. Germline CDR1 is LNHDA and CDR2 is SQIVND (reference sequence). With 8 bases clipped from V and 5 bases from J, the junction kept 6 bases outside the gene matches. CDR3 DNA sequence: TGTGCCAGTGCCAGGACAGGACACAATGAGCAGTTCTTC. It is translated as CASARTGHNEQFF.

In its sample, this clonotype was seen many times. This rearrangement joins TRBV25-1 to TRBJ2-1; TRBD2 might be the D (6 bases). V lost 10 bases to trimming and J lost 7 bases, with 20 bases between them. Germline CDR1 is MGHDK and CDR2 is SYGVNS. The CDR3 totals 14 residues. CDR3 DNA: TGTGCCACCACTCTGGGCCGCGGGAATAATGAGCAGTTCTTC. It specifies CATTLGRGNNEQFF.

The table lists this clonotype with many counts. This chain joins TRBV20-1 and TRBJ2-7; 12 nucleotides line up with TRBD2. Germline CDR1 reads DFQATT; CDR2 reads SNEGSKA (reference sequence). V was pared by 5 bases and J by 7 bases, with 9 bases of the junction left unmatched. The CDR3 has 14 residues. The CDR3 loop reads CSALRLAGEHEQYF. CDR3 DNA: TGCAGTGCTCTCCGACTAGCGGGAGAGCATGAGCAGTACTTC.

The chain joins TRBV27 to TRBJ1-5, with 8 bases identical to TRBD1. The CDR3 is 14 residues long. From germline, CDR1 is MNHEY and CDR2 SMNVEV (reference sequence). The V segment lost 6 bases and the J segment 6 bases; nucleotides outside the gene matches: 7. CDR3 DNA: TGTGCCAGCAGCCCGACAGGGGAGGGTCAGCCCCAGCATTTT. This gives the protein CASSPTGEGQPQHF.

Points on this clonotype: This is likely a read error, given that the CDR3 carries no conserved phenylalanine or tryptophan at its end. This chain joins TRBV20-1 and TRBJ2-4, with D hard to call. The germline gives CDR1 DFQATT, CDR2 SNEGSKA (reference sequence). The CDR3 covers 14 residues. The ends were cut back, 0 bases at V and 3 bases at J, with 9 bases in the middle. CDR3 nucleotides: TGCAGTGCTAGAGACCAGCTAGTCAAAAACATTCAGTACCTC. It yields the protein CSARDQLVKNIQYL.

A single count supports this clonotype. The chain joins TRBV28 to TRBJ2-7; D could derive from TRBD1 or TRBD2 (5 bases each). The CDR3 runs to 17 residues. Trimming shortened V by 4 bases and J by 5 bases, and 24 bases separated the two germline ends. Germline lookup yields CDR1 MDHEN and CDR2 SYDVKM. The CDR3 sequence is CASSSSLVRDVHHEQYF. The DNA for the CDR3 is TGTGCCAGCAGTTCCTCCCTTGTCCGGGACGTGCACCACGAGCAGTACTTC.

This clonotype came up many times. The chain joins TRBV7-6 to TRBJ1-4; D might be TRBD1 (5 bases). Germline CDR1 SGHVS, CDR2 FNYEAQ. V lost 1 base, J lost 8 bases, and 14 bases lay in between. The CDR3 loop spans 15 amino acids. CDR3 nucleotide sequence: TGTGCCAGCAGCTTAGGTCGGGGGATACTGGAAAAACTGTTTTTT. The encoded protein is CASSLGRGILEKLFF.

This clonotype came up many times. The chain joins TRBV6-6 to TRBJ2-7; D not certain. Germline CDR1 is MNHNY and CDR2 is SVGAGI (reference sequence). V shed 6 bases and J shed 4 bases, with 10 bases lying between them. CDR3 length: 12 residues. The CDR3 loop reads CASSPSVYEQYF. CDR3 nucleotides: TGTGCCAGCAGCCCCAGCGTGTACGAGCAGTACTTC.

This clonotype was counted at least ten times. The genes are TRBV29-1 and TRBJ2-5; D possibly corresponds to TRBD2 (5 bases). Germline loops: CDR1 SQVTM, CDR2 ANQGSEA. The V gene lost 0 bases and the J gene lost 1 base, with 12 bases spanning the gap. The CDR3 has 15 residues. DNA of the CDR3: TGCAGCGTTGAAGATGGAGGACCCCTCCAAGAGACCCAGTACTTC. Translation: CSVEDGGPLQETQYF.

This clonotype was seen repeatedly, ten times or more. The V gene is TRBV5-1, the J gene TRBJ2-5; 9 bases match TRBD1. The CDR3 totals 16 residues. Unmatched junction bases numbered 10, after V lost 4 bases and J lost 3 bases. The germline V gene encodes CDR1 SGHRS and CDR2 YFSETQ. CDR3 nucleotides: TGCGCCAGCAGCAGGAGGACAGGGGATAGGAAAGAGACCCAGTACTTC. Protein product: CASSRRTGDRKETQYF.

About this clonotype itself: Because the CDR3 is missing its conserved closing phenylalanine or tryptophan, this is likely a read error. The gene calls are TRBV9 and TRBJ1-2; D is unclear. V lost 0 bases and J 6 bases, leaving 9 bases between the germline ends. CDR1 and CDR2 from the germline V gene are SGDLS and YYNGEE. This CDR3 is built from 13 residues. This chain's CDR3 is CASSVGQRHGYTL. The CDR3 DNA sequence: TGTGCCAGCAGCGTAGGACAAAGACATGGCTACACCCTC.

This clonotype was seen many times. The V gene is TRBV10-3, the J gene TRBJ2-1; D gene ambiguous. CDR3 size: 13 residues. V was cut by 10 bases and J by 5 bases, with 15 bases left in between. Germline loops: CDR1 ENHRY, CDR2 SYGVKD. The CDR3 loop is CATTKRPDNEQFF. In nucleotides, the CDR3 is TGTGCCACTACAAAACGACCCGACAATGAGCAGTTCTTC.

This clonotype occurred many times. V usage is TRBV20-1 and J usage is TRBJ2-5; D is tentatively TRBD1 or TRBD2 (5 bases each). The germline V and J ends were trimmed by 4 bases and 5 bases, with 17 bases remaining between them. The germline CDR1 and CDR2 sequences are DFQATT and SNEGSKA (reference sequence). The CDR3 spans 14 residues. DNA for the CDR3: TGCAGTGCTACTCAGGGAGTAATTGGTGAGACCCAGTACTTC. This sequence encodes CSATQGVIGETQYF.

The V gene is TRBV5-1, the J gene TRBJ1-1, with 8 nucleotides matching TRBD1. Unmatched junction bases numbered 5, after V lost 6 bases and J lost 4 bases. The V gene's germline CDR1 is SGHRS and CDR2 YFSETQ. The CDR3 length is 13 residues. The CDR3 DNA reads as TGCGCCAGCACTATTACAGGGGGCACTGAAGCTTTCTTT. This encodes CASTITGGTEAFF.